The source of this T cell receptor beta chain is a study of regulatory T cells in long-lasting Graves disease. Study-wide results and caveats: TCR diversity was lower in persistent than newly diagnosed Graves' disease. Examination was confined to peripheral blood, excluding thyroid tissue.

In its sample, this clonotype was seen many times. Antigen unknown. The CDR3 consists of 12 residues. V lost 3 bases and J 13 bases, leaving 13 bases between the germline ends. The germline CDR1 and CDR2 sequences are SNHLY and FYNNEI. Construction of the TCR beta libraries employed iRepertoire HTBI primers in conjunction with Arm-PCR of CDR3 regions. MiXCR, applied by TCRdb to the multiplex PCR reads, yields one record per CDR3 protein. The sample carries approximately 540,000 distinct CDR3 sequences, 9.5% to 15% recorded once. The sample's time point: newly diagnosed GD, antithyroid drugs for less than 3 months. PBMC-extracted RNA yielded the TCR library. From an endocrinology department in Xi'an, China, came the patients. The authors drew 7.5 to 10 milliliters of peripheral blood into EDTA tubes. These same data were also listed under a study on T cells in Graves' hyperthyroidism and ophthalmopathy.

The sequences come from peripheral blood mononuclear cells (PBMCs), collected at new diagnosis, from a patient treated with antithyroid drugs. The rearrangement uses TRBV2 and TRBJ2-1; TRBD1 is a possible D gene (5 bases). The source is a woman in her 30s with Graves disease. The CDR3 is CASSEFLGLQFF. As DNA, the CDR3 is TGTGCCAGCAGTGAGTTTTTGGGGCTTCAGTTCTTC. Supplemented by reference TRBV2 and TRBJ2-1, the full variable domain reads EPEVTQTPSHQVTQMGQEVILRCVPISNHLYFYWYRQILGQKVEFLVSFYNNEISEKSEIFDDQFSVERPDGSNFTLKIRSTKLEDSAMYFCASSEFLGLQFFGPGTRLTVL.